This TCR beta chain stems from a study of blood T cell repertoires in COVID-19 (dated by TCRdb to 2018 to 2020). The study in broad terms: The collaborator samples originated in the United States, Italy and Spain and spanned the acute and convalescent phases of COVID-19. The material from the prospective study consisted of cDNA or gDNA derived from T cells, B-cell-depleted T cells, or PBMCs. Deeply sampled blood TCRbeta repertoires from subjects exposed to, actively infected with, or recovered from COVID-19 were included in the dataset. The repertoires were released in a freely available public database meant as a resource for research on the immune response to SARS-CoV-2. The samples were drawn from the first 160 participants of the ongoing ImmuneRACE study and from 1,254 subjects provided by 6 global collaborators. Nearly every sample came with metadata listing a de-identified subject ID, COVID-19 status, age in years and sex. HLA class I and class II types, where available, came from metadata supplied by the sample provider rather than from assay-based typing.

TCRbeta CDR3 regions were amplified from genomic DNA using the immunoSEQ Assay, a bias-controlled multiplex PCR. The original pipeline was this. The number of nucleated cells in each sample was estimated by amplification of reference gene primers within the assay. To quantify the absolute abundance of each unique TCRbeta CDR3 rearrangement, sequence reads were collapsed and filtered. Productive Simpson clonality was computed per sample as the square root of Simpson's diversity index over productive rearrangements. TCRdb took over this immuneACCESS table, retaining in-frame rearrangements with V and J assigned. Such tables are incomplete; in checked studies, under half of the missing clones stem from an unresolved V gene, and the remainder is unexplained. That table gives V, J and clone size, and the DNA gave D and trimming. The sample table lists over 200,000 clones, 88% of them with a count of one. The top ten clones comprise approximately 2.3% of the sample.

On this clone: Its antigen target is currently unknown. No qualities accompany the bases; no much larger clone lies one base away.

The CDR3 measures 19 amino acids from cysteine to phenylalanine. CDR3 DNA is the only sequence kept; it has 57 bases, read in frame from the first base. Unmatched junction bases come to 11, with V trimmed by 2 bases and J by 0 bases. For CDR1 and CDR2, the germline V gene lists KGHDR and SFDVKD. Participants in the prospective study were aged roughly 18 to 100 years, lived in 20 to 25 United States geographic areas, and enrolled through a virtual design. In the prospective study, cohorts were assigned on the basis of participant-reported clinical history obtained from a screening survey and a study questionnaire. In the prospective study, mobile phlebotomists collected whole blood, serum and a nasopharyngeal or oropharyngeal swab from each participant. Prospective study participants could optionally give additional blood draws and questionnaires over a 2-month period. Prospective study blood samples were shipped either frozen or at room temperature before DNA extraction.

Overall study results and their limits: The quantity of clinical and demographic metadata differed by source and by participant and was supplied without curation.

Sequenced material: PBMCs or T cells enriched from blood (not recorded which). The chain is made from TRBV24-1 and TRBJ1-5; TRBD1 matches 8 bases in the middle. This sequence originates from a woman between 40 and 50 years old with acute COVID-19. CDR3 sequence: CATSDSPGTGRFSNQPQHF. The sequenced DNA is TGTGCCACCAGTGATTCCCCCGGGACAGGTCGTTTTAGCAATCAGCCCCAGCATTTT.